Below are 5 T cell receptor beta chains sequenced from a single sample in a study of regulatory T cells in long-lasting Graves disease. This sample's time point: newly diagnosed GD, antithyroid drugs for less than 3 months. From PBMCs, RNA was extracted and then used to make the TCR library. Through Arm-PCR of CDR3 regions and iRepertoire HTBI primers, TCR beta libraries were built. TCRdb passed the multiplex PCR reads through MiXCR, listing each CDR3 protein once. The data contain about 380,000 distinct CDR3 sequences, around 16% of them singletons. The sample in question was peripheral blood mononuclear cells (PBMCs), obtained at new diagnosis, from a patient treated with antithyroid drugs. All receptors come from a female donor with Graves disease.

Concerning this clonotype itself: A much larger clone lies a single base off, so this may be a read error. The chain uses TRBV27 and TRBJ1-1; 7 bases are a match to TRBD1. CDR3 length: 14 residues. V was clipped by 8 bases and J by 3 bases; unmatched bases: 9. CDR1 and CDR2 from the germline V gene are MNHEY and SMNVEV (reference sequence). This CDR3 is CASGTWTGDTEAFF. The DNA for the CDR3 is TGTGCCAGCGGAACGTGGACAGGAGACACTGAAGCTTTCTTT.

In its sample, this clonotype was seen a few times. The chain joins TRBV2 to TRBJ1-1; D is ambiguous. Germline V CDR1 and CDR2: SNHLY, FYNNEI. This CDR3 is built from 15 residues. The V end lost 4 bases, the J end lost 1 base, and 13 bases lay between the germline ends. The CDR3 coding sequence is TGTGCCAGCAGTGGATCTCTTGGGTCGAACACTGAAGCTTTCTTT. This codes for CASSGSLGSNTEAFF.

This clonotype appeared many times. The chain employs TRBV7-2 and TRBJ2-2, with D unclear. This CDR3 is 15 amino acids long. Germline V CDR1 and CDR2: SGHTA, FQGNSA. The V and J ends lost 0 bases and 0 bases respectively, with 5 bases between them. CDR3 residues: CASSLAVSNTGELFF. As DNA, the CDR3 is TGTGCCAGCAGCTTAGCAGTCTCGAACACCGGGGAGCTGTTTTTT.

This clonotype appeared many times. V gene TRBV6-1 combines with J gene TRBJ2-5; TRBD2 matches at 9 bases. The trim removed 5 bases at V and 3 bases at J, leaving 10 bases unmatched. CDR3 length: 16 residues. CDR1 is MNHNS and CDR2 is SASEGT in the germline V gene. The CDR3 region has the DNA TGTGCCAGCAGTCGCCCCTCGCGGGGGGGGAAAGAGACCCAGTACTTC. Translating it yields CASSRPSRGGKETQYF.

This clonotype was observed at least ten times. As DNA, the CDR3 is TGTGCCAGCAGCCCCCGGACAGGGGACGGGGAGCTGTTTTTT. This sequence encodes CASSPRTGDGELFF. The V gene is TRBV3-1, the J gene TRBJ2-2, with TRBD1 matching 9 bases. Per germline, CDR1 LGHDT and CDR2 YNNKEL (reference sequence). Germline trimming cut 4 bases from V and 7 bases from J; bases unmatched to any gene: 4. The CDR3 is 14 residues long.